Listed below are T cell receptor beta chains from one sample, sequenced in a study of cytomegalovirus exposure and HLA in healthy donors. Generated by immunoSEQ multiplex PCR, the TCRdb table keeps only in-frame clones and is missing some. The sample lists about 130,000 clones, roughly three quarters occurring once. The sample consisted of PBMCs. These receptors were collected from a man aged 30 to 39 in good health and CMV-seronegative. Each CDR3 is given with its conserved first and last residue. Fields, in order: clone size, J gene, D gene, V gene, CDR3 protein, CDR3 DNA. The D gene is left open where the match is weak. Not every row has a clone size; where given, it reads once, few, many or a size class.

. TRBJ2-7 TRBD2 TRBV7-2 CASSSTAGEYEQYF TGTGCCAGCAGCTCGACCGCGGGAGAATACGAGCAGTACTTC
. TRBJ1-5 . TRBV27 CASADMNQPQHF TGTGCCAGCGCCGACATGAATCAGCCCCAGCATTTT
. TRBJ1-2 . TRBV14 CASSQEGEGGGYTF TGTGCCAGCAGCCAAGAAGGAGAAGGGGGTGGCTACACCTTC
. TRBJ2-7 TRBD1 TRBV4-3 CASSPDRGYYEQYF TGCGCCAGCAGTCCCGACAGGGGATACTACGAGCAGTACTTC
. TRBJ2-7 TRBD1 TRBV15 CATSARTGTLGEQYF TGTGCCACCAGCGCCCGGACAGGGACATTGGGCGAGCAGTACTTC
. TRBJ2-1 . TRBV28 CACRRRYEQFF TGTGCCTGCCGGAGAAGGTATGAGCAGTTCTTC
. TRBJ2-4 TRBD2 TRBV13 CASSHLAVAKNIQYF TGTGCCAGCAGCCATCTAGCGGTAGCCAAAAACATTCAGTACTTC
. TRBJ1-6 . TRBV7-9 CASSSAYSPLHF TGTGCCAGCAGCTCCGCGTATTCACCCCTCCACTTT
. TRBJ1-4 TRBD1 TRBV11-2 CASSGTATNEKLFF TGTGCCAGCAGCGGGACAGCAACTAATGAAAAACTGTTTTTT
few TRBJ1-4 . TRBV5-1 CASTRGGGREKLFF TGCGCCAGCACCCGGGGAGGGGGAAGGGAAAAACTGTTTTTT
once TRBJ1-1 TRBD1 TRBV19 CASSWTGASEAFF TGTGCCAGTAGCTGGACAGGGGCCTCCGAAGCTTTCTTT
. TRBJ2-5 . TRBV6-5 CASSSRGKETQYF TGTGCCAGCAGCAGCAGGGGAAAAGAGACCCAGTACTTC
once TRBJ2-1 . TRBV7-8 CASSLVGGGNEQFF TGTGCCAGCAGCTTAGTCGGGGGAGGAAATGAGCAGTTCTTC
once TRBJ2-2 . TRBV14 CASSPGQYTGELFF TGTGCCAGCAGCCCTGGACAGTACACCGGGGAGCTGTTTTTT
few TRBJ2-7 TRBD2 TRBV5-1 CASSSYMTSLEQYF TGCGCCAGCAGCTCCTACATGACTAGCCTCGAGCAGTACTTC